Below are 25 T cell receptor beta chains sequenced from a single sample in a study of T cell clones after liver transplantation. The method was immunoSEQ multiplex PCR; TCRdb's version includes in-frame clones alone and lacks a portion of them. This table has over 50,000 clones, about 86% appearing once. Sample: CD8+ T cells from blood, taken 12 months after liver transplant. Source of these receptors: a human patient who received a liver transplant. T cells may partly derive from the graft donor.

A note on this clone: This sample includes further DNA sequences coding for the same CDR3. The chain employs TRBV19 and TRBJ2-7; TRBD1 is a possible D gene (6 bases). Germline V gene sequence: CDR1 LNHDA, CDR2 SQIVND (reference sequence). V lost 3 bases to trimming and J lost 2 bases, with 11 bases between them. The CDR3 sequence is 14 residues long. The CDR3 DNA follows: TGTGCCAGTAGTATCACAGGGCCTACCTACGAGCAGTACTTC. Protein product: CASSITGPTYEQYF.

A note on this clone: Other nucleotide sequences in the sample specify the same CDR3. V is TRBV27 and J is TRBJ2-7; 7 nucleotides agree with TRBD1. J was trimmed by 2 bases and V by 2 bases; bases with no gene match: 0. The CDR3 runs 13 residues. Germline CDR1 and CDR2: MNHEY and SMNVEV (reference sequence). In DNA, the CDR3 is TGTGCCAGCAGTTTACAGGGGGCCTACGAGCAGTACTTC. As protein: CASSLQGAYEQYF.

The chain has TRBV28 and TRBJ2-7; D gene unclear. Germline values: CDR1 MDHEN, CDR2 SYDVKM. V was cut by 3 bases and J by 3 bases, with 9 bases left in between. This CDR3 comprises 13 residues. CDR3 DNA sequence: TGTGCCAGCAGTTTGGAGAACGGCTACGAGCAGTACTTC. It codes for CASSLENGYEQYF.

The J gene is TRBJ2-1, the V gene TRBV19; no clear D gene. Germline CDR1 LNHDA, CDR2 SQIVND (reference sequence). The germline V and J ends were trimmed by 4 bases and 9 bases, with 19 bases remaining between them. The CDR3 covers 15 residues. The CDR3 coding sequence is TGTGCCAGTAGTACGAAAATACTTCTACTCCGTGAGCAGTTCTTC. As protein: CASSTKILLLREQFF.

This chain connects TRBV28 to TRBJ2-7, with D possibly matching TRBD1 (6 bases). Trimming stripped 5 bases from V and 0 bases from J, with 11 bases between. The length of the CDR3 is 14 residues. The germline V gene encodes CDR1 MDHEN and CDR2 SYDVKM. The CDR3 nucleotides are TGTGCCAGCAGTACGGACAGTACCTCCTACGAGCAGTACTTC. This sequence encodes CASSTDSTSYEQYF.

The rearrangement joins TRBV27 to TRBJ2-7; maybe TRBD1 (7 bases). CDR3 length: 17 amino acids. Germline V lookup: CDR1 MNHEY, CDR2 SMNVEV (reference sequence). V was cut by 8 bases and J by 5 bases, with 28 bases left in between. The chain's CDR3 is CASYPFFAGQRTHEQYF. As DNA, the CDR3 is TGTGCCAGCTACCCCTTTTTTGCGGGACAGAGAACCCACGAGCAGTACTTC.

This chain uses TRBV28 with TRBJ1-1, with 10 nucleotides matching TRBD1. V lost 6 bases to trimming and J lost 7 bases; unmatched junction nucleotides: 23. The CDR3 runs 19 residues. The germline V gene has CDR1 MDHEN and CDR2 SYDVKM. The CDR3 loop reads CASSPMRETGGKRDIEAFF. CDR3 coding DNA: TGTGCCAGCAGCCCGATGCGAGAGACAGGGGGCAAAAGGGACATTGAAGCTTTCTTT.

This clone was seen a single time. The chain combines TRBV19 with TRBJ1-1; weak D call: TRBD1 (5 bases). V dropped 3 bases and J dropped 2 bases, with 10 bases sitting between them. The CDR3 contains 14 residues. Germline lookup yields CDR1 LNHDA and CDR2 SQIVND (reference sequence). In nucleotides, the CDR3 is TGTGCCAGTAGTATGGGGCCATTCAACACTGAAGCTTTCTTT. It yields the protein CASSMGPFNTEAFF.

The V and J genes are TRBV6-6 and TRBJ1-1, with D possibly being TRBD1 (6 bases). V was shortened by 6 bases and J by 4 bases, with 12 bases between the two germline ends. CDR3 length: 13 residues. Germline CDR1 is MNHNY and CDR2 is SVGAGI (reference sequence). The CDR3 loop reads CASRSRQVTEAFF. The CDR3 DNA sequence: TGTGCCAGCAGGTCCAGACAGGTCACTGAAGCTTTCTTT.

For the CDR3, the DNA is TGTGCCAGCAGCGTAGGAGGTCTCACTGAAGCTTTCTTT. It translates to CASSVGGLTEAFF. The V and J genes are TRBV9 and TRBJ1-1; D remains ambiguous. The germline CDR1 and CDR2 sequences are SGDLS and YYNGEE. The CDR3 contains 13 residues. V was clipped by 0 bases and J by 4 bases, with 7 bases between them.

The V and J genes are TRBV7-9 and TRBJ2-7; 7 bases fit TRBD2. The CDR3 runs 17 residues. Germline CDR1 SEHNR, CDR2 FQNEAQ (reference sequence). After removal of 8 bases from V and 2 bases from J, the junction contained 18 bases not matched to a gene. CDR3 nucleotide sequence: TGTGCCAGCCCCCGCGGGGGATATGAATCTTTTACCTACGAGCAGTACTTC. Translation gives CASPRGGYESFTYEQYF.

The chain has TRBV7-9 and TRBJ1-2; 8 nucleotides match TRBD1. The CDR3 is 16 residues long. Looked up from germline, CDR1 is SEHNR and CDR2 is FQNEAQ (reference sequence). With 4 bases clipped from V and 0 bases from J, the junction kept 7 bases outside the gene matches. The CDR3 DNA reads TGTGCCAGCAGCTCCGGACAGGGACTAGCTAACTATGGCTACACCTTC. Its protein is CASSSGQGLANYGYTF.

This clone came up once. The V and J genes are TRBV4-1 and TRBJ1-1; D is unclear. The germline CDR1 and CDR2 sequences are MGHRA and YSYEKL. V was pared by 4 bases and J by 5 bases, with 26 bases between. The CDR3 contains 18 residues. CDR3 protein: CASSPKPLGQVSETEAFF. The DNA of the CDR3 is TGCGCCAGCAGCCCAAAGCCTCTTGGTCAGGTCTCTGAGACTGAAGCTTTCTTT.

This chain links TRBV27 with TRBJ2-7; 10 positions agree with TRBD2. The V gene end was trimmed by 6 bases and the J gene end by 4 bases; junction bases not matched to a gene: 6. CDR1 and CDR2 (germline): MNHEY, SMNVEV (reference sequence). The CDR3 is 14 residues long. CDR3 sequence (DNA): TGTGCCAGCAGCTTAGCGGGAGGCCTTTACGAGCAGTACTTC. Protein sequence: CASSLAGGLYEQYF.

V and J are TRBV28 and TRBJ1-5; weak D call: TRBD1 (5 bases). V lost 10 bases and J lost 0, with 16 bases in between. CDR3 size: 15 residues. Germline V gene data show CDR1 as MDHEN and CDR2 as SYDVKM. The CDR3: CAITPGLYSNQPQHF. The CDR3 DNA follows: TGTGCCATCACGCCGGGACTCTATAGCAATCAGCCCCAGCATTTT.

The rearrangement uses TRBV28 and TRBJ1-1, with D possibly TRBD1 on 6 matching bases. Per germline, CDR1 MDHEN and CDR2 SYDVKM. This CDR3 is built from 14 residues. Trimming took 7 bases from V and 0 from J, leaving 12 bases between them. The CDR3 sequence is CASTPDRMNTEAFF. The CDR3 bases are TGTGCCAGCACTCCAGACAGGATGAACACTGAAGCTTTCTTT.

This clone was detected only once. Written as DNA, the CDR3 is TGCAGCGTTGACCTGGGGAGCGGGAGGGCACTAGAGACCCAGTACTTC. Protein sequence: CSVDLGSGRALETQYF. The chain links TRBV29-1 to TRBJ2-5, with TRBD2 matching 10 bases. The J segment lost 4 bases and the V segment lost 3 bases, leaving 11 bases of the junction unmatched. The CDR3 covers 16 residues. Germline CDR1 and CDR2: SQVTM and ANQGSEA.

This CDR3 is CASSEFDRGPGEQFF. The CDR3 region has the DNA TGTGCCAGCAGTGAATTTGACAGGGGGCCGGGCGAGCAGTTCTTC. The genes are TRBV25-1 and TRBJ2-1; 10 bases agree with TRBD1. The CDR3 consists of 15 residues. J was trimmed by 10 bases and V by 1 base; bases with no gene match: 7. Germline CDR1 MGHDK, CDR2 SYGVNS.

V gene TRBV10-2 combines with J gene TRBJ1-2; TRBD1 might be the D (5 bases). CDR1 WSHSY and CDR2 SAAADI come from the germline V gene. V was shortened by 2 bases and J by 4 bases, with 8 bases between the two germline ends. This CDR3 comprises 13 residues. The CDR3, as DNA: TGCGCCAGCAGTGAGAAGGGGACCTATGGCTACACCTTC. As protein: CASSEKGTYGYTF.

This clone came up a few times. The chain joins TRBV15 to TRBJ2-1; D remains ambiguous. The CDR3 has 11 residues. Trimming took 8 bases from V and 5 from J, leaving 7 bases between them. The V gene's germline CDR1 is LNHNV and CDR2 YYDKDF (reference sequence). This CDR3 reads CATENHNEQFF. The CDR3 DNA follows: TGTGCCACCGAGAACCACAATGAGCAGTTCTTC.

J is TRBJ2-1 and V is TRBV28; 10 bases are shared with TRBD2. With 7 bases clipped from V and 8 bases from J, the junction kept 8 bases outside the gene matches. The CDR3 is 14 residues long. Germline lookup yields CDR1 MDHEN and CDR2 SYDVKM. This chain's CDR3 is CASNPPTSGYEQFF. DNA of the CDR3: TGTGCCAGCAATCCCCCGACTAGCGGGTATGAGCAGTTCTTC.

The CDR3 loop reads CASSPPPRQNYEQYF. The CDR3 DNA reads TGTGCCAGCAGTCCCCCCCCGAGACAAAACTACGAGCAGTACTTC. The chain links TRBV2 to TRBJ2-7; D call uncertain. This CDR3 comprises 15 residues. Trimming took 5 bases from V and 3 from J, leaving 17 bases between them. Per germline, CDR1 SNHLY and CDR2 FYNNEI.

This clone appeared a few times. The chain is built from TRBV7-3 and TRBJ2-1, with no clear D. The germline V gene encodes CDR1 SGHTA and CDR2 FQGTGA. This CDR3 contains 13 residues. V dropped 2 bases and J dropped 10 bases, with 12 bases sitting between them. The chain's CDR3 is CASSLHPSQEQFF. The DNA of the CDR3 is TGTGCCAGCAGCTTACATCCCAGTCAGGAGCAGTTCTTC.

CDR3 loop: CASSSPGSSTYEQYF. Here the CDR3 DNA reads TGTGCCAGCAGTTCCCCGGGGTCAAGTACCTACGAGCAGTACTTC. V usage is TRBV27 and J usage is TRBJ2-7, with TRBD2 as a possible D gene (5 bases). Germline V gene lookup returns CDR1 MNHEY and CDR2 SMNVEV (reference sequence). Trimming stripped 4 bases from V and 2 bases from J, with 15 bases between. The CDR3 sequence is 15 residues long.

The DNA for the CDR3 is TGTGCCAGCAGTCCCGACAAGGATCCCTACGAGCAGTACTTC. Its protein product is CASSPDKDPYEQYF. V is TRBV28 and J is TRBJ2-7; D is uncertain. Germline V gene data show CDR1 as MDHEN and CDR2 as SYDVKM. Trimming took 5 bases from V and 2 from J, leaving 13 bases between them. This CDR3 region has 14 residues.